The present TCR beta chain was sequenced within a study of CD8+CD57+ T cells in acquired aplastic anemia. CDR3 and TCR beta VDJ profiling relied on a genomic DNA template. TCRdb fed the reads into MiXCR, producing one record per CDR3 protein. The repertoire holds roughly 170,000 distinct CDR3 sequences, with almost 50% as singletons. An expansion of CD8+CD57+ cells by flow cytometry had been shown in patients chosen for sequencing. The CDR3 covers 13 residues. Germline lookup yields CDR1 LGHNA and CDR2 YNFKEQ. With 0 bases removed from V and 10 bases from J, the gap between germline ends came to 12 bases. This clonotype occurred many times.

This TCR derives from a human donor with aplastic anemia. The chain employs TRBV4-2 and TRBJ1-1; D call uncertain. Sequencing was done on a sample of sorted CD4+, CD8+, or CD8+CD57+ T cells (not recorded which) from PBMCs. In DNA, the CDR3 is TGTGCCAGCAGCCAAGAGAGAATGGACCCAGCTTTCTTT. This codes for CASSQERMDPAFF.